This entry describes one T cell receptor beta chain. Antigen: not known. The sample comes from a study of T cell repertoires in cytomegalovirus infection. Across the study: CMV epitopes that were recently identified and HLA-C-restricted were used alongside well-studied HLA-B-restricted ones. The public TCR beta signatures pointed to both CMV infection and matching HLA type.

Study observations and caveats: CMV-specific TCR beta clonotypes restricted by HLA-C dominated the ex vivo response. Cumulative public TCR beta family frequency identified carriers of CMV plus the relevant HLA.

TCRdb analysed the reads with MiXCR anew, one entry per CDR3 protein. Of roughly 990,000 distinct CDR3 sequences listed, approximately 32% are singletons. This CDR3 has 13 amino acids. Germline assignment: CDR1 LGHNA and CDR2 YNFKEQ. Deletions cut 5 bases from V and 4 bases from J, with 12 bases between. The starting material was cultured CD8+ T cells from PBMCs, obtained from culture after CMV antigen stimulation. V usage is TRBV4-2 and J usage is TRBJ2-7; the D gene could be TRBD1 or TRBD2 (6 bases each). This receptor was taken from a human donor in good health (CMV status not recorded). Some clones in this sample may be carry-over from other donors' samples. CDR3 protein: CASSRGVGYEQYF. The CDR3 nucleotides read TGTGCCAGCAGCAGGGGGGTAGGTTACGAGCAGTACTTC.